The 6 T cell receptor beta chains below were found in one sample sequenced in a study of T cells in localized non-small cell lung cancer. Here immunoSEQ multiplex PCR was the method, and the copy in TCRdb shows in-frame clones only, minus some. The table shows more than 1,000 clones, with 25% to 30% occurring only once. The sequencing here drew on normal lung tissue next to the tumor, taken before any cancer treatment. These receptors were obtained from a woman between 40 and 69 years old with stage III lung adenocarcinoma.

The rearrangement uses TRBV5-1 and TRBJ1-1; D is possibly TRBD1 (6 bases). The V gene lost 4 bases and the J gene lost 1 base, with 14 bases spanning the gap. The CDR3 length is 15 residues. CDR1 and CDR2 (germline): SGHRS, YFSETQ. CDR3 DNA: TGCGCCAGCAGCACCTCCGGACAGCCGAACACTGAAGCTTTCTTT. Its translation is CASSTSGQPNTEAFF.

The chain employs TRBV6-8 and TRBJ2-7, with D tentatively TRBD1 or TRBD2 (6 bases each). This CDR3 spans 13 amino acids. Germline values: CDR1 MNHGY, CDR2 SAAAGT. V was cut by 2 bases and J by 3 bases, with 8 bases left in between. CDR3 protein: CASSYEGGYEQYF. As DNA, the CDR3 is TGTGCCAGCAGTTACGAGGGGGGCTACGAGCAGTACTTC.

This clone was counted only a few times. The J gene is TRBJ2-1, the V gene TRBV9; tentatively, D is TRBD1 (8 bases). V shed 3 bases and J shed 7 bases, with 17 bases lying between them. The CDR3 consists of 15 residues. CDR1 is SGDLS, CDR2 YYNGEE, per germline. CDR3 coding DNA: TGTGCCAGCAGCGCCGGGAGGACAGGGTTTAATGAGCAGTTCTTC. Its protein product is CASSAGRTGFNEQFF.

The chain carries TRBV7-8 and TRBJ1-1; a possible D gene is TRBD1 (5 bases). V gave up 7 bases and J gave up 1 base, with 10 bases separating them. Germline values: CDR1 SGHVS, CDR2 FQNEAQ. The CDR3 length is 13 residues. Here the CDR3 DNA reads TGTGCCAGCAAACAGGTTGGGAACACTGAAGCTTTCTTT. It is translated as CASKQVGNTEAFF. Combining the CDR3 with reference TRBV7-8 and TRBJ1-1 gives the whole variable domain GAGVSQSPRYKVAKRGQDVALRCDPISGHVSLFWYQQALGQGPEFLTYFQNEAQLDKSGLPSDRFFAERPEGSVSTLKIQRTQQEDSAVYLCASKQVGNTEAFFGQGTRLTVV.

This clone was observed a handful of times. This CDR3 is CASSQDFSYGYTF. Written as DNA, the CDR3 is TGCGCCAGCAGCCAAGATTTCAGCTATGGCTACACCTTC. J is TRBJ1-2 and V is TRBV4-1; D is unresolved. Trimming removed 0 bases at V and 4 bases at J, with 6 bases between. Germline loops: CDR1 MGHRA, CDR2 YSYEKL. The CDR3 sequence is 13 residues long.

V and J are TRBV11-3 and TRBJ2-1; D possibly uses TRBD1 or TRBD2 (5 bases each). The germline V and J ends were trimmed by 5 bases and 10 bases, with 21 bases remaining between them. In germline, CDR1 is SGHNT, CDR2 YENEEA. The CDR3 is made up of 15 amino acids. CDR3 in DNA: TGTGCCAGCAGCCAGGATCCCGGGACGCACGCCGAGCAGTTCTTC. Its translation: CASSQDPGTHAEQFF.